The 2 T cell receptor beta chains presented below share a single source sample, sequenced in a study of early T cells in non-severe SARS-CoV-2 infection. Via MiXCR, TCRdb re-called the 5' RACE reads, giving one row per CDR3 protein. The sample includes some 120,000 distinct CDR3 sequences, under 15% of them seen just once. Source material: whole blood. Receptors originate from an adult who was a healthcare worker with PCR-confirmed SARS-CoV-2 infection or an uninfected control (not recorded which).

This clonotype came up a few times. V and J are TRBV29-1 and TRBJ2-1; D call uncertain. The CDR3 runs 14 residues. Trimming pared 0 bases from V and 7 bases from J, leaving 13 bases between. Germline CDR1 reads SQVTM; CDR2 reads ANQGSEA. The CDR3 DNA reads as TGCAGCGTTGAAGATCGGCAGCCTCCAAATGAGCAGTTCTTC. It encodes CSVEDRQPPNEQFF.

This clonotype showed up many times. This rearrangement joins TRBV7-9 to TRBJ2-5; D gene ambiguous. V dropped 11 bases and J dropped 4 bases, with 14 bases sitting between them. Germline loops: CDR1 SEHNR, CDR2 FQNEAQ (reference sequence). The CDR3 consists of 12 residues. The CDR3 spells CASAEDGETQYF. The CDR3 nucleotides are TGTGCCTCTGCCGAGGATGGAGAGACCCAGTACTTC.